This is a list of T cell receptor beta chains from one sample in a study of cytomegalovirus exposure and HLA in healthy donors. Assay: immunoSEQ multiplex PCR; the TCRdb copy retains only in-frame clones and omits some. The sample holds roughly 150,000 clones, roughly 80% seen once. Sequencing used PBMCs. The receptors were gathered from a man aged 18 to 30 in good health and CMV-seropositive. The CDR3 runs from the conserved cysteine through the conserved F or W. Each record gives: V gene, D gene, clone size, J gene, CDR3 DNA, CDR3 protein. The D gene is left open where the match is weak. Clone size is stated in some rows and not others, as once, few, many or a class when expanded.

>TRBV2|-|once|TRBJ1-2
TGTGCCAGCACTCGACAGGAGATACCCTATGGCTACACCTTC
CASTRQEIPYGYTF
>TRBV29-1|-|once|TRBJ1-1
TGCAGCGTTCCCCCGGGTGTAAACACTGAAGCTTTCTTT
CSVPPGVNTEAFF
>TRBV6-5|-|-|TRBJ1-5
TGTGCCAGCAGGGCGGGAGGGCTCAGCAATCAGCCCCAGCATTTT
CASRAGGLSNQPQHF
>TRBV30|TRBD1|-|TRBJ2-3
TGTGCCTGGTCTCAGGGGGCCGTGAACACAGATACGCAGTATTTT
CAWSQGAVNTDTQYF
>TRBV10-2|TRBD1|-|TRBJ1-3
TGCGCCAGCAGTGACCCGGGACAGGGATTTGGAAACACCATATATTTT
CASSDPGQGFGNTIYF
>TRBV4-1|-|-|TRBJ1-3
TGCGCCAGCAGCCAAGAAGGAGCCCGAAACACCATATATTTT
CASSQEGARNTIYF
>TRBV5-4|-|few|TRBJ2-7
TGTGCCAGCAGCCGCCAGGACAGCTCCTACGAGCAGTACTTC
CASSRQDSSYEQYF
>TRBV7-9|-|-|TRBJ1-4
TGTGCCAGCAGCTTAGCGCGGGTAGACCGCCCAGGAGAACTGTTTTTT
CASSLARVDRPGELFF
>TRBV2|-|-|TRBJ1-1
TGTGCCAGCAGTGAAGGGGAGGTCCTGATGAACACTGAAGCTTTCTTT
CASSEGEVLMNTEAFF
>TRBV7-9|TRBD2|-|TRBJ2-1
TGTTCCAGCAGTTTCAAAAGGAAACTAGCGGGAATGTATGAGCAGTTCTTC
CSSSFKRKLAGMYEQFF
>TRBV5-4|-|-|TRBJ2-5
TGTGCCAGCAGCTTGGCGACTCAAGAGACCCAGTACTTC
CASSLATQETQYF
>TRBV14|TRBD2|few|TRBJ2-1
TGTGCCAGCAGCCAAGTGGGACTAGCGACGGATGAGCAGTTCTTC
CASSQVGLATDEQFF
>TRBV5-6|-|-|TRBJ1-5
TGTGCCAGCAGCTCAGGATTCAATCAGCCCCAGCATTTT
CASSSGFNQPQHF
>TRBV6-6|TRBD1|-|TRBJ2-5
TGTGCCAGCACCCAGGGGGCCGTGGAGACCCAGTACTTC
CASTQGAVETQYF
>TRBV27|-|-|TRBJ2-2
TGTGCCAGCAGTTTTCTACAGGGTAGGGGCACCGGGGAGCTGTTTTTT
CASSFLQGRGTGELFF
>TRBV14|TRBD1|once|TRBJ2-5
TGTGCCAGCAGCCCGGGACAGCGCTCGGTCCAAGAGACCCAGTACTTC
CASSPGQRSVQETQYF
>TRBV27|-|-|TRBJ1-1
TGTGCCAGCAGTTTATTTGGCCGCATGAACACTGAAGCTTTCTTT
CASSLFGRMNTEAFF
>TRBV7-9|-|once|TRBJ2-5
TGTGCCAGCAGTGGGGGCGGGGAGACCCAGTACTTC
CASSGGGETQYF
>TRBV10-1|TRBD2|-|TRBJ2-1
TGCGCCAGCAGTGATTCGGCGGGAGGCTCCTACAATGAGCAGTTCTTC
CASSDSAGGSYNEQFF
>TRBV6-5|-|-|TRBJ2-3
TGTGCCAGCAGTTACGCAGGCAGAAACACAGATACGCAGTATTTT
CASSYAGRNTDTQYF
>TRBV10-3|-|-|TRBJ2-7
TGTGCCATCAGTGAGGAAGCGGACGAGCAGTACTTC
CAISEEADEQYF
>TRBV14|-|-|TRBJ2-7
TGTGCCAGCAGCCAACAGGGGCTATCCTACGAGCAGTACTTC
CASSQQGLSYEQYF
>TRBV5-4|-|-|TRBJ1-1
TGTGCCAGCAGCTTGGACAAGAACACTGAAGCTTTCTTT
CASSLDKNTEAFF
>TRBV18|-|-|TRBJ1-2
TGTGCCAGCTCACCAACTCAAACGACAGGCGGATATAACGATTGGTACACCTTC
CASSPTQTTGGYNDWYTF
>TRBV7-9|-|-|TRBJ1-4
TGTGCCAGCAGCGAACGACAGAGAGTTAATGAAAAACTGTTTTTT
CASSERQRVNEKLFF
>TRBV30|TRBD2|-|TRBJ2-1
TGTGCCTGGAGCCCCCGGGGGGGGCTAGTTGAGCAGTTCTTC
CAWSPRGGLVEQFF
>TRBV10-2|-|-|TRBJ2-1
TGCGCCAGCAGTGAGTTGGGGGGTGAGCAGTTCTTC
CASSELGGEQFF
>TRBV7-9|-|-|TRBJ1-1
TGTGCCAGCAGCTTATTAGAGGGAGGTGAAGCTTTCTTT
CASSLLEGGEAFF
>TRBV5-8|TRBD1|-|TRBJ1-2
TGTGCCAGCAGTCCCCGGGGGGACAGGGGGCTCGGCTACACCTTC
CASSPRGDRGLGYTF
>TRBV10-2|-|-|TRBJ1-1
TGCGCCAGCAGTGGGCAGAACACTGAAGCTTTCTTT
CASSGQNTEAFF
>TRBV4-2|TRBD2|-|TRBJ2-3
TGTGCCAGCAGCCGGGCGACTAGCGGGGGGGATACGCAGTATTTT
CASSRATSGGDTQYF
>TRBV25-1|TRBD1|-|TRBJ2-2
TGTGCCAGCAGTGAGCCGACAGGGAAAGGCACCGGGGAGCTGTTTTTT
CASSEPTGKGTGELFF
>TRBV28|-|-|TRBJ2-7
TGTGCCAGCAGTGTCAGGGTTCTGGCTAAGCAGTACTTC
CASSVRVLAKQYF
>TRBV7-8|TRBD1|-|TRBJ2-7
TGTGCCAGCAGCTTGGAGAGGGGACAGTTCTACGAGCAGTACTTC
CASSLERGQFYEQYF
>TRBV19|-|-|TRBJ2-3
TGTGCCAGTAGGAAGAGGGCCGATGCAGATACGCAGTATTTT
CASRKRADADTQYF
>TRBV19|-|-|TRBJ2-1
TGTGCCAGTAGGGGTTCTAGGAGCTCCTACAATGAGCAGTTCTTC
CASRGSRSSYNEQFF
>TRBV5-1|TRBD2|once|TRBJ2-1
TGCGCCAGCAGCTTGGTTCCAGCGGGGATCTCCTACAATGAGCAGTTCTTC
CASSLVPAGISYNEQFF
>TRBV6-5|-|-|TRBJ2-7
TGTGCCAGCAGGGGGGGGGCACCTCTCGAGCAGTACTTC
CASRGGAPLEQYF